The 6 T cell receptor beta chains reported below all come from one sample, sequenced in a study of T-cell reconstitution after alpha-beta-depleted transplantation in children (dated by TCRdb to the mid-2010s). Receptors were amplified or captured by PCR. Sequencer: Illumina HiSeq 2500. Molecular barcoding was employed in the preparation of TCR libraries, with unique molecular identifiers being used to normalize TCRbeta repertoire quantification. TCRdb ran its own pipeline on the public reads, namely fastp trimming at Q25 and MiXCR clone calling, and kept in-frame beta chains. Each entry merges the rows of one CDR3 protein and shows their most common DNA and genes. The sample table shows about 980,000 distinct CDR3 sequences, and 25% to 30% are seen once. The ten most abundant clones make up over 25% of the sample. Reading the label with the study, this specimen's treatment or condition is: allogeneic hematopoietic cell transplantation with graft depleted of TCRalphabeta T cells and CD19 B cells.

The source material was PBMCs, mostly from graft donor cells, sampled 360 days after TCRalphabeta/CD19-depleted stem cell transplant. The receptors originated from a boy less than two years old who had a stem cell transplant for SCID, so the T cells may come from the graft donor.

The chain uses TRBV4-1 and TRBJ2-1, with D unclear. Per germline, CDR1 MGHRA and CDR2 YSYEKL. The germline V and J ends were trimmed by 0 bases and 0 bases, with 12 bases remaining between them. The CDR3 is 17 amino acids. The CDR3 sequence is CASSQEGPTASYNEQFF. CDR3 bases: TGCGCCAGCAGCCAAGAAGGGCCCACTGCCTCCTACAATGAGCAGTTCTTC.

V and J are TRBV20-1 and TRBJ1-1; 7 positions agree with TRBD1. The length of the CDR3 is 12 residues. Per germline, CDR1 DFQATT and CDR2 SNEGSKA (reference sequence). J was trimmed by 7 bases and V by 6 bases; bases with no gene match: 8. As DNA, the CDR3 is TGCAGTGCGGGGGGACAGCTTTTTGAAGCTTTCTTT. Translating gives CSAGGQLFEAFF.

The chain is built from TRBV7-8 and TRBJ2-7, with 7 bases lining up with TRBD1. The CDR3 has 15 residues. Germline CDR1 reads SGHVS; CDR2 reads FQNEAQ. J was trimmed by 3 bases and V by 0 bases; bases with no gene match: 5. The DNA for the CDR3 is TGTGCCAGCAGCTTAGCGCAAGACAGGGTCTACGAGCAGTACTTC. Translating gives CASSLAQDRVYEQYF.

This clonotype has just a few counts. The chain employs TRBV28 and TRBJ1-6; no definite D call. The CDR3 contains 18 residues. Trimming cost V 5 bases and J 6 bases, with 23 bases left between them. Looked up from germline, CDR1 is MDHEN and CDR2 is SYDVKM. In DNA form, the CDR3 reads TGTGCCAGCAGTCTGAAAGTGGACGGGCTCTCTTCTAATTCACCCCTCCACTTT. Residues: CASSLKVDGLSSNSPLHF.

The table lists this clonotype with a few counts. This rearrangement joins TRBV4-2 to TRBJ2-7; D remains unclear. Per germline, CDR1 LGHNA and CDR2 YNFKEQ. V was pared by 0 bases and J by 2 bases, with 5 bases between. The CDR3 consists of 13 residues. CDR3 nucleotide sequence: TGTGCCAGCAGCCAAGATGAAACCTACGAGCAGTACTTC. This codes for CASSQDETYEQYF.

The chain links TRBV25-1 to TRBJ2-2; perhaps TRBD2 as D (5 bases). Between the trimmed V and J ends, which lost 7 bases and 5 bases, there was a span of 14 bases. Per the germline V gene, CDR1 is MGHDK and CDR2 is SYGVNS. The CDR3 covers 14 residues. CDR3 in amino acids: CASTGTPGTGELFF. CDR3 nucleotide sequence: TGTGCCAGCACCGGCACCCCGGGAACCGGGGAGCTGTTTTTT.